The present T cell receptor (beta chain) was sequenced within a study of T cells in localized non-small cell lung cancer. Concerning this clone itself: Its antigen is unknown.

Regarding the study as a whole: Higher blood T cell density tracked longer overall survival.

The repertoire was sequenced with immunoSEQ multiplex PCR; TCRdb's copy has only in-frame clones and lacks some. Of about 59,000 clones in the sample, 90% to 95% were seen once. V was clipped by 1 base and J by 7 bases; unmatched bases: 1. The CDR3 contains 14 residues. The germline V gene has CDR1 SGHNT and CDR2 YENEEA. The sample consisted of peripheral blood, taken before any cancer treatment. The TCR comes from a man between 40 and 70 years old with stage I lung adenocarcinoma. V is TRBV11-3 and J is TRBJ2-1; TRBD2 agrees at 10 bases. CDR3 DNA sequence: TGTGCCAGCAGCTTAGCTAGCGGGAGAAATGAGCAGTTCTTC. This codes for CASSLASGRNEQFF.